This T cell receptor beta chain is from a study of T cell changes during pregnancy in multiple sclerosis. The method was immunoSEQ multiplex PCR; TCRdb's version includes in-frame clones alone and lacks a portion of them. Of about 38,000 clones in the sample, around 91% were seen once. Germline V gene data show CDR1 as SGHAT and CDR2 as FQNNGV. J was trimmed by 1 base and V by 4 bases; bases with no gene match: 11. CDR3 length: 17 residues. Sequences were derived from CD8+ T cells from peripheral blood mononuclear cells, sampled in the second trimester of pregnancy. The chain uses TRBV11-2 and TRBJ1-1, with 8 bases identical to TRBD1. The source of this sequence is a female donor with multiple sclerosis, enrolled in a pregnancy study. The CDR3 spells CASSSDRGGKANTEAFF. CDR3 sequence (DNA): TGTGCCAGCAGCTCAGACAGGGGAGGGAAGGCGAACACTGAAGCTTTCTTT.